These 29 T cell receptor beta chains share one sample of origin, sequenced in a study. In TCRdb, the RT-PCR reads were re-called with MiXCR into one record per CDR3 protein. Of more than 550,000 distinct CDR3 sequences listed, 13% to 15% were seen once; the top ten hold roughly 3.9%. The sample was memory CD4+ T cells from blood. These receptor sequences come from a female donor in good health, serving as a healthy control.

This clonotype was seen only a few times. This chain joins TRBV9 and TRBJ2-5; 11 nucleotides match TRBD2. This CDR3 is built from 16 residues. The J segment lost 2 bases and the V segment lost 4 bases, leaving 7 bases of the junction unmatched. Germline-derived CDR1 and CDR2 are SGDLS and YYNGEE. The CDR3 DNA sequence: TGTGCCAGCAGCCCACTCGGGACTAGCGGTCAAGAGACCCAGTACTTC. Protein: CASSPLGTSGQETQYF.

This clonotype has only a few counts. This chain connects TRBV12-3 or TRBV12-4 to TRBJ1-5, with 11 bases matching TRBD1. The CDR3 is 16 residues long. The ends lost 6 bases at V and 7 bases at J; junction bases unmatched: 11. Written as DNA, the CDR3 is TGTGCCAGCAGCAAAAGGACAGGGGGCATGGGCCAGCCCCAGCATTTT. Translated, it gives CASSKRTGGMGQPQHF.

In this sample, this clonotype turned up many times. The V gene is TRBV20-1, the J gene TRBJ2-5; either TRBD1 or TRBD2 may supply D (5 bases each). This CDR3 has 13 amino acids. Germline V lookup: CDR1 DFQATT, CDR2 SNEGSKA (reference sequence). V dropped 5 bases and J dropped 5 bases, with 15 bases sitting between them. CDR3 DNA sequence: TGCAGTGCTCAAGTTGGGGGATGGGAGACCCAGTACTTC. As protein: CSAQVGGWETQYF.

The DNA of the CDR3 is TGTGCCAGCAGCCAGAACCAGGGCCACACTGAAGCTTTCTTT. Its protein product is CASSQNQGHTEAFF. This chain connects TRBV3-1 to TRBJ1-1, with D perhaps matching TRBD1 (5 bases). V was trimmed by 3 bases and J by 3 bases, leaving 11 bases between them. CDR3 length: 14 residues. Per germline, CDR1 LGHDT and CDR2 YNNKEL (reference sequence).

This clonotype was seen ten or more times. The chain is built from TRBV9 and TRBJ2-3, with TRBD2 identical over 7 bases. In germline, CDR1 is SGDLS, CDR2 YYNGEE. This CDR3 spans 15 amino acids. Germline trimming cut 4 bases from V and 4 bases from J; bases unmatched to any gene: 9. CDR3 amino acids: CASSQGLESADTQYF. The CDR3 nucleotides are TGTGCCAGCAGCCAAGGACTAGAGAGCGCAGATACGCAGTATTTT.

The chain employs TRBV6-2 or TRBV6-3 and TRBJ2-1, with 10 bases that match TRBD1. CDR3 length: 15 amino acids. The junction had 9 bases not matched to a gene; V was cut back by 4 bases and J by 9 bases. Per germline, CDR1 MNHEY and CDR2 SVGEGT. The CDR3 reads CASSSTGGGYGEQFF. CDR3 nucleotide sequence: TGTGCCAGCAGTTCGACAGGGGGCGGTTACGGTGAGCAGTTCTTC.

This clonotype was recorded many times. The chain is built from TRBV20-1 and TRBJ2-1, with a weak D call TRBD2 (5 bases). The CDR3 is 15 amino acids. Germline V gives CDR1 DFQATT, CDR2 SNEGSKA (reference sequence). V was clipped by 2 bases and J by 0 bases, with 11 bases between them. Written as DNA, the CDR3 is TGCAGTGCTAGACCCCTCGGGGTCTCCTACAATGAGCAGTTCTTC. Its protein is CSARPLGVSYNEQFF.

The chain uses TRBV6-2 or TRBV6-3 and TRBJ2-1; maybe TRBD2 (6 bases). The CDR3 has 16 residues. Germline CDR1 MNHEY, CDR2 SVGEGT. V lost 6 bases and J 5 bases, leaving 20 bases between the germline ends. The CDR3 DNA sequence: TGTGCCAGCAGACGCCTAGCATGGGAGGTCGACAATGAGCAGTTCTTC. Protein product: CASRRLAWEVDNEQFF.

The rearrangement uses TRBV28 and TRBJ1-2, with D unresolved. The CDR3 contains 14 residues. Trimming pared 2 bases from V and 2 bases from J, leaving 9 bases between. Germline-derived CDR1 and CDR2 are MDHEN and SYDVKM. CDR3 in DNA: TGTGCCAGCAGTTTACCACAGAGAAACTATGGCTACACCTTC. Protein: CASSLPQRNYGYTF.

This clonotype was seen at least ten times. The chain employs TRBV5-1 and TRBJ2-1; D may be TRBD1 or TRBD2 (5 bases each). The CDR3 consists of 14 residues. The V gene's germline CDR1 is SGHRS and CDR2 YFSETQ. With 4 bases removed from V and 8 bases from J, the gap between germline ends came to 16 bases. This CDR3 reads CASSTGTQGDEQFF. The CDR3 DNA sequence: TGCGCCAGCAGCACCGGGACCCAAGGGGATGAGCAGTTCTTC.

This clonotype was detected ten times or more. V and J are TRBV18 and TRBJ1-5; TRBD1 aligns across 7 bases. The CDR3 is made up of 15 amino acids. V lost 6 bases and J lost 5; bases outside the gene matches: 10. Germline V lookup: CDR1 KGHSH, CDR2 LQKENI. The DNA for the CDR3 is TGTGCCAGCTCCCCTCGACAGGGTCGCGATCAGCCCCAGCATTTT. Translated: CASSPRQGRDQPQHF.

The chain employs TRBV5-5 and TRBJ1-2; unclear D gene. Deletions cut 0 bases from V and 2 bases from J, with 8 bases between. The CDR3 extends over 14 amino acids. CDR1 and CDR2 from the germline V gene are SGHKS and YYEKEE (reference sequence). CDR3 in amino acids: CASSLVSENYGYTF. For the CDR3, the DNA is TGTGCCAGCAGCTTGGTGTCGGAGAACTATGGCTACACCTTC.

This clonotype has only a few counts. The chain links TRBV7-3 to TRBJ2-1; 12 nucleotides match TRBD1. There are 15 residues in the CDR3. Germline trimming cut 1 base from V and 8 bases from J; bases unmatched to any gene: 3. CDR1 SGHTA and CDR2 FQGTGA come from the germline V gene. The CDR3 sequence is CASSLMGQGADEQFF. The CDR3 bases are TGTGCCAGCAGCTTAATGGGACAGGGGGCTGATGAGCAGTTCTTC.

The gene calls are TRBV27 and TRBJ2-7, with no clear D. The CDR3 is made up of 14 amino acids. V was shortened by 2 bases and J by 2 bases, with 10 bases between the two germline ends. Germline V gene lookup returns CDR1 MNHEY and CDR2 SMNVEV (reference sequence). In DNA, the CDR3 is TGTGCCAGCAGTTTAAAGTTCTTGGCCTACGAGCAGTACTTC. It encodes CASSLKFLAYEQYF.

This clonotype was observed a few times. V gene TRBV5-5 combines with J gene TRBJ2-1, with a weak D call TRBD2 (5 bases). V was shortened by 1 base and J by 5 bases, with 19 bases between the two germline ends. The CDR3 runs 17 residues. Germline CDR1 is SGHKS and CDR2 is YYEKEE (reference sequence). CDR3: CASSLQVGYLGDNEQFF. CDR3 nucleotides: TGTGCCAGCAGCTTGCAGGTTGGGTATCTGGGAGACAATGAGCAGTTCTTC.

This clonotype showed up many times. The CDR3 is CASSYDDSGRTGELFF. For the CDR3, the DNA is TGTGCCAGCAGTTACGATGATAGCGGGCGCACCGGGGAGCTGTTTTTT. The chain recombines TRBV6-6 with TRBJ2-2; 7 nucleotides match TRBD2. This CDR3 has 16 residues. V gave up 2 bases and J gave up 4 bases; unmatched junction bases: 7. CDR1 and CDR2 from the germline V gene are MNHNY and SVGAGI (reference sequence).

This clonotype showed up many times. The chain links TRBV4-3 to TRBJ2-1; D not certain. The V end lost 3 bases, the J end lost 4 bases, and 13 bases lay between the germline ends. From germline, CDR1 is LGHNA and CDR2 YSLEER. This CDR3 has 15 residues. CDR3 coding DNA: TGCGCCAGCAGCCAGGACCCCGTCCCGTACAATGAGCAGTTCTTC. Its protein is CASSQDPVPYNEQFF.

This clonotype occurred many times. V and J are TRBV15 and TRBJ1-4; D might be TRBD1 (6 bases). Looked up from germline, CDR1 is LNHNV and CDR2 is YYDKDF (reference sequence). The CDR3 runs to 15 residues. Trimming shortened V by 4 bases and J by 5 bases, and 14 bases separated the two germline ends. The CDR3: CATSTQTGSNEKLFF. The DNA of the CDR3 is TGTGCCACCAGCACCCAGACAGGCTCAAATGAAAAACTGTTTTTT.

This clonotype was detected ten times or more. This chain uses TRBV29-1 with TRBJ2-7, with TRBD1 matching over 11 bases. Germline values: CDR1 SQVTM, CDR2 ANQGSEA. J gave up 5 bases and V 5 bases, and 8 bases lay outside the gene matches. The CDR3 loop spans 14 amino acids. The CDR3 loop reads CSVRAGQGVHEQYF. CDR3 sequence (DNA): TGCAGCGTTAGGGCGGGACAGGGGGTCCACGAGCAGTACTTC.

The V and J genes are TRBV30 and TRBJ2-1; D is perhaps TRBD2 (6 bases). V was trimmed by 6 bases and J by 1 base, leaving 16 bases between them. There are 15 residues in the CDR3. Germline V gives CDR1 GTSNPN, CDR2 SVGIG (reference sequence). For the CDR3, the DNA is TGTGCCTGCCCATCTCGGGGGAATTCCTACAATGAGCAGTTCTTC. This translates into CACPSRGNSYNEQFF. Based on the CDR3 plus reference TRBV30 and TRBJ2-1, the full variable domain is SQTIHQWPATLVQPVGSPLSLECTVEGTSNPNLYWYRQAAGRGLQLLFYSVGIGQISSEVPQNLSASRPQDRQFILSSKKLLLSDSGFYLCACPSRGNSYNEQFFGPGTRLTVL.

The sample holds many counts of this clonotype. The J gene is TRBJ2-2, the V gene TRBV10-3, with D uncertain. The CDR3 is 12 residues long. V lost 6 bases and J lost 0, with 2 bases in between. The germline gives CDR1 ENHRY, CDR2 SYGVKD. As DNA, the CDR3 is TGTGCCATCAGAGCGAACACCGGGGAGCTGTTTTTT. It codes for CAIRANTGELFF.

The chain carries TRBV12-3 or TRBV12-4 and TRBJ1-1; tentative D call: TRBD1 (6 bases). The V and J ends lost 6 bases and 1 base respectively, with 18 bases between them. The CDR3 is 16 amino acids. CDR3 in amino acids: CASSRSRTEPNTEAFF. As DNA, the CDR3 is TGTGCCAGCAGCCGAAGTAGGACAGAGCCGAACACTGAAGCTTTCTTT.

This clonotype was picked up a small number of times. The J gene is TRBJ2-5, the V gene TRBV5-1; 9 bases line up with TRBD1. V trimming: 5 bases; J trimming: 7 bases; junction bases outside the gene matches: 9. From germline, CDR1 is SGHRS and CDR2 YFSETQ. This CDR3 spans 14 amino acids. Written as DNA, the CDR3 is TGCGCCAGCAGTTCGCCACAGGGGGCCGGGACCCAGTACTTC. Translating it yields CASSSPQGAGTQYF.

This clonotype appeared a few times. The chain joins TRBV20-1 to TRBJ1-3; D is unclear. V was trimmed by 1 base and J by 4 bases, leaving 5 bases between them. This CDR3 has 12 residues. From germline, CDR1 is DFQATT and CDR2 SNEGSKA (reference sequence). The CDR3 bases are TGCAGTGCTAGAGCTGAAGGAAACACCATATATTTT. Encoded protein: CSARAEGNTIYF.

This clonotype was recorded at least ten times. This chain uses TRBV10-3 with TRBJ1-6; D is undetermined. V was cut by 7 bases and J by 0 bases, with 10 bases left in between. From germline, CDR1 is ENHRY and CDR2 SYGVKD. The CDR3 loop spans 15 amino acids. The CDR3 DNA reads TGTGCCATCACCGAAGGGAGCTCCTATAATTCACCCCTCCACTTT. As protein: CAITEGSSYNSPLHF.

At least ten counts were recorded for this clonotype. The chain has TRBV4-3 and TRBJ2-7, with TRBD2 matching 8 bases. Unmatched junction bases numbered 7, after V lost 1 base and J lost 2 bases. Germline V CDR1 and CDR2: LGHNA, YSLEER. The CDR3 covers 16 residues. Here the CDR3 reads CASSQVSGNKPYEQYF. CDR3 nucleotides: TGCGCCAGCAGCCAAGTTAGCGGGAACAAACCCTACGAGCAGTACTTC.

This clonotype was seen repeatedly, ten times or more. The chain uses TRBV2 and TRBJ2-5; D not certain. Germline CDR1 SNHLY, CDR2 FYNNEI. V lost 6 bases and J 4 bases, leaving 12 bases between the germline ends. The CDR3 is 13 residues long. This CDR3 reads CASSYLVGETQYF. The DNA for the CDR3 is TGTGCCAGCAGCTACCTCGTGGGAGAGACCCAGTACTTC.

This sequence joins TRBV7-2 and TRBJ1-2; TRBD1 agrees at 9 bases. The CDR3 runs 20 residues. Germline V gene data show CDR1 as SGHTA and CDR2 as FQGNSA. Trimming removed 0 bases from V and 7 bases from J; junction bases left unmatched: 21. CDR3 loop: CASSLAGGWGTGSLLGGYTF. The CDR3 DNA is TGTGCCAGCAGCTTAGCCGGGGGCTGGGGGACAGGGTCTTTACTGGGTGGCTACACCTTC.

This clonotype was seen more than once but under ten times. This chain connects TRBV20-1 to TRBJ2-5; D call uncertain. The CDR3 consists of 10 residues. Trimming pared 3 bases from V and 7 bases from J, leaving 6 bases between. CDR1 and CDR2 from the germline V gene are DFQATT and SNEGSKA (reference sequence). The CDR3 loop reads CSASQWTQYF. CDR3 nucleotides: TGCAGTGCTAGCCAGTGGACCCAGTACTTC.